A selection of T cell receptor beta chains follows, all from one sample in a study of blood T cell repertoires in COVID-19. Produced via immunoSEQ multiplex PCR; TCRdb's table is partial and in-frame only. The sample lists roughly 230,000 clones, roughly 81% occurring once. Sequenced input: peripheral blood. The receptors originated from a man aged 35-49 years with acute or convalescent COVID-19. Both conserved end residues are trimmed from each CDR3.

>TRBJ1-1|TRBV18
ASSRQGATGTEAF
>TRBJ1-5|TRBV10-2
ASMGQLNQPQH
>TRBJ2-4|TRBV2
ASSLGTGSINIQY
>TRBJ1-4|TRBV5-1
ASSDPSTATNEKLF
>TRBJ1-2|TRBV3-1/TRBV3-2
ASSHLWTGGVDGYT
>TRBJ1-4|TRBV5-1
ASSLLADSATNEKLF
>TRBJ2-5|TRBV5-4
ASSPHSGGGTQETQY
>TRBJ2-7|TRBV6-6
ASSPQASGGPPQYYEQY
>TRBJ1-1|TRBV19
ASRGEGQNTEAF
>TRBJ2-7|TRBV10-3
AISADSYEQY
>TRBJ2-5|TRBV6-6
ASSSRDIQETQY
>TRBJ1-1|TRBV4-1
ASSHYTEAF
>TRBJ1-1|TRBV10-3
AIRGPYNTEAF
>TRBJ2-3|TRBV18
ASSPRPGVEEPDTQY
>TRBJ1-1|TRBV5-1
ASSLAQLMNTEAF
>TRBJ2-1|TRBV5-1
ASSLSQGYNEQF
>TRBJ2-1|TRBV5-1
ASSYRDRGNEQF
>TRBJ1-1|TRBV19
ASSILDRANTEAF
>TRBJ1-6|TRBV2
ASSQDRAQGPLH
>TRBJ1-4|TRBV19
ASSIQGVGEKLF
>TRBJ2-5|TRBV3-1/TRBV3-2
ASSQGTGQETQY
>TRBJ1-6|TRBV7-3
ASSLRGQGASPLH
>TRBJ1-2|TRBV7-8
ASSLGKDYGYT
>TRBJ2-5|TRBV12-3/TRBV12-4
ASSPGQGGTQY
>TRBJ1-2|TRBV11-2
ASSFGGGSFYGYT
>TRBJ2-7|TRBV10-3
AISESVAGDEQY
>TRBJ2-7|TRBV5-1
ASSLDPGGYEQY
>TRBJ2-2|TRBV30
AWSAGGQGFAGELF
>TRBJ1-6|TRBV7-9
ASSPVNSPLH
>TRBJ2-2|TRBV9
ASSATGGSTGELF
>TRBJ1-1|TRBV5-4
ASSLNAMNTEAF
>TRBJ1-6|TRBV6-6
ASSLEGQGISPLH
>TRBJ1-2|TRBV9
ASSSDGVANYGYT
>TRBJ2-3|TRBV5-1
ASSSLGRGRGTDTQY
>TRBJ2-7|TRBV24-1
ATSDVRGPEQY
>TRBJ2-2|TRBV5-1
ASSFQANTGELF
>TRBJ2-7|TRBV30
AWRGNRGLYEQY
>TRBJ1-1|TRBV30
AAELQLNTEAF
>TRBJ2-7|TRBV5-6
ASSRADRTSGEQY
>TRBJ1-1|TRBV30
AWSTGKRDTEAF
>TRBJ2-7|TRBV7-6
ASSFGTGVAYEQY
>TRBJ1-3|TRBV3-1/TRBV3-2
ASSQVILGNTIY
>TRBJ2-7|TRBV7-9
ATKEGLGEQY
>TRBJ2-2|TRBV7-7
ASSSNPGGSTGELF
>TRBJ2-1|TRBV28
ASGGTGDYNEQF
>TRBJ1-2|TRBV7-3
ASSLTGEPYYGYT
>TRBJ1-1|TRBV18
ASSASGTANTEAF